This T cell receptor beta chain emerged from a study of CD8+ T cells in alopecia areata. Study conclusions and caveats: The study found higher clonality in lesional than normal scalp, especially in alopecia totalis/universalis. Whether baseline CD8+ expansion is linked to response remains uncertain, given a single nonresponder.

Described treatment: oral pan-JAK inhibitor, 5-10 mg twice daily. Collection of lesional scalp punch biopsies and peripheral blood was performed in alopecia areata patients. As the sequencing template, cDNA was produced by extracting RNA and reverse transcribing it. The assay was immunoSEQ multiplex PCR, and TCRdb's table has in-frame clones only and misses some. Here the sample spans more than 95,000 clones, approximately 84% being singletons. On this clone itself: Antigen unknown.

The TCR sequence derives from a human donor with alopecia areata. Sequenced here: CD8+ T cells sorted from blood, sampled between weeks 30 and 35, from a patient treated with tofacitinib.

Written as DNA, the CDR3 is TGCAGCGTTGAAGGGGAGACCCAGTACTTC. Its translation: CSVEGETQYF. The chain carries TRBV29-1 and TRBJ2-5; no firm D call. Germline values: CDR1 SQVTM, CDR2 ANQGSEA. This CDR3 spans 10 amino acids. V dropped 1 base and J dropped 5 bases, with 2 bases sitting between them.